A single sample gave rise to the 14 T cell receptor beta chains below, sequenced in a study of sequential checkpoint blockade in melanoma. Clones were sequenced by immunoSEQ multiplex PCR, and TCRdb holds only the in-frame ones, with some missing. The repertoire includes 17,000 or so clones, more than 60% of them detected once, and 20% to 25% sits in the top ten. Sample treatment: randomized to nivolumab then ipilimumab (arm A) or the reverse (arm B). The specimen comprised CD8+ T cells sorted from blood (inferred from file names), sampled from a patient given nivolumab and ipilimumab in sequence. The receptor source for this set is a human donor with melanoma.

The chain combines TRBV9 with TRBJ2-3, with no clear D. CDR1 and CDR2 from the germline V gene are SGDLS and YYNGEE. This CDR3 has 12 amino acids. V gave up 2 bases and J gave up 8 bases, with 9 bases separating them. The CDR3: CASSVNSGTQYF. The CDR3 region has the DNA TGTGCCAGCAGCGTTAACTCGGGTACGCAGTATTTT.

V and J are TRBV4-2 and TRBJ1-6, with a tentative D call TRBD1 (6 bases). Trimming took off 4 bases at V and 9 bases at J, with 7 bases between the two ends. The CDR3 consists of 12 residues. Germline V gene data show CDR1 as LGHNA and CDR2 as YNFKEQ. The CDR3 nucleotides are TGTGCCAGCAGCCCCAGGGGTTCACCCCTCCACTTT. This translates into CASSPRGSPLHF.

This sequence joins TRBV6-4 and TRBJ2-3; tentatively, D is TRBD1 (6 bases). In germline, CDR1 is MRHNA, CDR2 SNTAGT. This CDR3 comprises 14 residues. V shed 3 bases and J shed 3 bases, with 10 bases lying between them. The CDR3 DNA reads TGTGCCAGCAGTGAGGGGGCCCTAACAGATACGCAGTATTTT. Translation gives CASSEGALTDTQYF.

The rearrangement links TRBV6-5 to TRBJ2-2; 8 positions match TRBD1. Germline CDR1 and CDR2: MNHEY and SVGAGI. Trimming at V came to 2 bases and at J to 5 bases, leaving 4 bases not matched to a gene. The CDR3 loop spans 15 amino acids. In DNA form, the CDR3 reads TGTGCCAGCAGTTACGGTCAGGGGGCGACCGGGGAGCTGTTTTTT. This encodes CASSYGQGATGELFF.

The chain has TRBV11-2 and TRBJ2-3; TRBD2 is a possible D gene (7 bases). This CDR3 has 15 residues. The germline V gene encodes CDR1 SGHAT and CDR2 FQNNGV. V lost 2 bases and J lost 2, with 11 bases in between. The CDR3 DNA is TGTGCCAGCAGCTTATGGGCGGGGGCCACAGATACGCAGTATTTT. Amino acids: CASSLWAGATDTQYF.

V usage is TRBV27 and J usage is TRBJ2-1; TRBD1 matches at 7 bases. V was pared by 7 bases and J by 8 bases, with 8 bases of the junction left unmatched. Germline CDR1 MNHEY, CDR2 SMNVEV (reference sequence). The CDR3 consists of 13 residues. The CDR3 sequence: CASTSTGLDEQFF. DNA for the CDR3: TGTGCCAGCACCTCGACAGGGCTGGATGAGCAGTTCTTC.

The V and J genes are TRBV28 and TRBJ2-7; TRBD2 aligns across 13 bases. V lost 3 bases to trimming and J lost 3 bases; unmatched junction nucleotides: 5. This CDR3 contains 16 residues. Germline V lookup: CDR1 MDHEN, CDR2 SYDVKM. CDR3 DNA sequence: TGTGCCAGCAGTTTTGGACTAGCGGGGGCGAGCTACGAGCAGTACGTC. Translating gives CASSFGLAGASYEQYV.

This clone came up once. This chain uses TRBV7-3 with TRBJ2-5, with 8 bases aligning to TRBD1. Germline trimming cut 5 bases from V and 5 bases from J; bases unmatched to any gene: 7. CDR1 is SGHTA, CDR2 FQGTGA, per germline. CDR3 length equals 14 residues. The CDR3 nucleotides are TGTGCCAGCAGCCGGACAGGGTCCCCGGAGACCCAGTACTTC. Translation gives CASSRTGSPETQYF.

V is TRBV5-4 and J is TRBJ2-7; perhaps TRBD2 as D (6 bases). The CDR3 contains 15 residues. The V and J ends lost 4 bases and 3 bases respectively, with 17 bases between them. The germline V gene has CDR1 SGHNT and CDR2 YYREEE (reference sequence). For the CDR3, the DNA is TGTGCCAGCAGCCAAGAAAGGGGCGGGGACTACGAGCAGTACTTC. Its protein is CASSQERGGDYEQYF.

The genes are TRBV19 and TRBJ2-7, with D uncertain. Per the germline V gene, CDR1 is LNHDA and CDR2 is SQIVND (reference sequence). This CDR3 spans 13 amino acids. Trimming removed 0 bases from V and 5 bases from J, with 8 bases in between. The CDR3 sequence: CASSIDPRNEQYF. In DNA, the CDR3 is TGTGCCAGTAGTATAGATCCCAGGAACGAGCAGTACTTC.

This clone has more than one count but fewer than ten. The chain combines TRBV19 with TRBJ2-7; D possibly corresponds to TRBD2 (7 bases). The CDR3 is made up of 16 amino acids. V was shortened by 5 bases and J by 7 bases, with 24 bases between the two germline ends. CDR1 is LNHDA and CDR2 is SQIVND in the germline V gene (reference sequence). The CDR3 DNA reads TGTGCCAGTAGTCCTGTGAGAGGGAGGGGGGAATGGGAGCAGTACTTC. It is translated as CASSPVRGRGEWEQYF.

This clone was seen a handful of times. The rearrangement uses TRBV28 and TRBJ2-3, with D perhaps matching TRBD1 (5 bases). The CDR3 length is 15 residues. V shed 2 bases and J shed 5 bases, with 14 bases lying between them. Germline V CDR1 and CDR2: MDHEN, SYDVKM. The CDR3 nucleotides read TGTGCCAGCAGTTTAGGGGCGGTAAAGCAAGATACGCAGTATTTT. Residues: CASSLGAVKQDTQYF.

The J gene is TRBJ2-2, the V gene TRBV10-2, with 7 nucleotides matching TRBD1. Unmatched junction bases numbered 4, after V lost 7 bases and J lost 5 bases. The CDR3 consists of 13 residues. Germline V gives CDR1 WSHSY, CDR2 SAAADI. CDR3 sequence reads: CASNRGKTGELFF. The DNA for the CDR3 is TGCGCCAGCAACAGGGGAAAGACCGGGGAGCTGTTTTTT.

V and J are TRBV6-1 and TRBJ2-7; the D gene could be TRBD1 or TRBD2 (5 bases each). Germline V gives CDR1 MNHNS, CDR2 SASEGT. The CDR3 has 14 amino acids. Trimming removed 5 bases at V and 7 bases at J, with 18 bases between. CDR3: CASSSRTQWGEQYV. In DNA form, the CDR3 reads TGTGCCAGCAGTTCACGGACCCAGTGGGGGGAGCAGTACGTC.